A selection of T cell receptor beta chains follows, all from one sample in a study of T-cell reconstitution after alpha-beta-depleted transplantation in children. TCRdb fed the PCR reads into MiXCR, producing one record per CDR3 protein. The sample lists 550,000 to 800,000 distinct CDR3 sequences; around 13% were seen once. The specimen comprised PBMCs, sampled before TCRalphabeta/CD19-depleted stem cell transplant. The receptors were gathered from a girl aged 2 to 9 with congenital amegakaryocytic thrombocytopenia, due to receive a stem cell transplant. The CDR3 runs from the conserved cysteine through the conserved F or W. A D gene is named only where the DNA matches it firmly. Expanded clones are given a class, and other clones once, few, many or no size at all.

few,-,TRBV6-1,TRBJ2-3,TGTGCTAGCAGTCCCCTCATTGGGCTGGAGAACACAGATACGCAGTATTTT,CASSPLIGLENTDTQYF
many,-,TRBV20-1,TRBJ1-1,TGCAGTGCTAGAGGCGGCTTGAACACTGAAGCTTTCTTT,CSARGGLNTEAFF
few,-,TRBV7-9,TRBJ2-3,TGTGCCAGCAGACCCATGTCTAGCGCAGATACGCAGTATTTT,CASRPMSSADTQYF
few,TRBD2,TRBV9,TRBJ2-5,TGTGCCAGCAGCGTAGGAGCGGGAGGTACTGAGACCCAGTACTTC,CASSVGAGGTETQYF
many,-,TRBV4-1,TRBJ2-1,TGCGCCAGCAGCCAAGATCCTCGGAACAATGAGCAGTTCTTC,CASSQDPRNNEQFF
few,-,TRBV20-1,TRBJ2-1,TGCAGTGCTAGAGACCCTAACGACAATGAGCAGTTCTTC,CSARDPNDNEQFF
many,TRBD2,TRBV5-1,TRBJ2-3,TGCGCCAGCAGCGCGTTCGCGGGAGTGGGGACAGATACGCAGTATTTT,CASSAFAGVGTDTQYF
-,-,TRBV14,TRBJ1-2,TGTGCCAGCAGCCAAGGGGGGCTTGGCTACACCTTC,CASSQGGLGYTF
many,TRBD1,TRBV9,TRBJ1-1,TGTGCCAGCAGCGGACGACAGGGGAACACTGAAGCTTTCTTT,CASSGRQGNTEAFF
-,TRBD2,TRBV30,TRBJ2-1,TGTGCCTGGGCCGGACTAGCGGGACTCAATGAGCAGTTCTTC,CAWAGLAGLNEQFF
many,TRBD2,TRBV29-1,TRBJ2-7,TGCAGCGTTGTATTCGGGAGGACTCTCGAGCAGTACTTC,CSVVFGRTLEQYF
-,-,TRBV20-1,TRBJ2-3,TGCAGTCCCCGCCCGGGGGACACTAGCACAGATACGCAGTATTTT,CSPRPGDTSTDTQYF
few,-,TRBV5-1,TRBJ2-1,TGCGCCAGCAGCCAGGCGAACAGACTAGTCCACGAGCAGTTCTTC,CASSQANRLVHEQFF
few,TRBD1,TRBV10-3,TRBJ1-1,TGTGCCACCCGGACAGGGGGCGAACTTAATGAAGCTTTCTTT,CATRTGGELNEAFF
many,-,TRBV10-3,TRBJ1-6,TGTGCCATCGGCGCTGGGACTGAAAGCTCACCCCTCCACTTT,CAIGAGTESSPLHF
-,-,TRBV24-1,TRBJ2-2,TGTGCCACCAGTGATTTAGGACCCGGGGAGCTGTTTTTT,CATSDLGPGELFF
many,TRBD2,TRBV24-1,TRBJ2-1,TGTGCCACCAGTGCCCGAAAGGGACTTCCAACTAGCGGGGGATACAATGAGCAGTTCTTC,CATSARKGLPTSGGYNEQFF
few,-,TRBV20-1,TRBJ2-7,TGCAGTGCCCAGTTCGATAAACGATCCTACGAGCAGTACTTC,CSAQFDKRSYEQYF
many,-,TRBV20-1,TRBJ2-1,TGCAGTGCTAGAGGGACTACCCACAATGAGCAGTTCTTC,CSARGTTHNEQFF
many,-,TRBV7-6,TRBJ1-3,TGTGCCAGCAGCTTAAGCGTAGGCACCATATATTTT,CASSLSVGTIYF
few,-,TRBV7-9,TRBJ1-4,TGTGCCAGCAGCCTCCGGACGGATGAAAAACTGTTTTTT,CASSLRTDEKLFF
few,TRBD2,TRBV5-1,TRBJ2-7,TGCGCCAGCTCACCCCCGGGAGGGTCCTCCTACGAGCAGTACTTC,CASSPPGGSSYEQYF
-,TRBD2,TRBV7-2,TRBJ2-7,TGTGCCAGCAGCTTGGCGGGAGTCACCTACGAGCAGTACTTC,CASSLAGVTYEQYF